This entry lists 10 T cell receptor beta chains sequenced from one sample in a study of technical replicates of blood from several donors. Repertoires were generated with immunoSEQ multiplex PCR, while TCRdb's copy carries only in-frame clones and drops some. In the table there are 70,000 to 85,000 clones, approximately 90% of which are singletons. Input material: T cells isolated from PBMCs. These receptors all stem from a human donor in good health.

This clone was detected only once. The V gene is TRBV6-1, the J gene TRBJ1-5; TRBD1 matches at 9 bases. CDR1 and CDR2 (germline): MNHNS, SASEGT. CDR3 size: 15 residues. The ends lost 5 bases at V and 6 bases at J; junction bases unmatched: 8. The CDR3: CASSRWTGAGQPQHF. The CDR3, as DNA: TGTGCCAGCAGTCGATGGACAGGGGCGGGTCAGCCCCAGCATTTT.

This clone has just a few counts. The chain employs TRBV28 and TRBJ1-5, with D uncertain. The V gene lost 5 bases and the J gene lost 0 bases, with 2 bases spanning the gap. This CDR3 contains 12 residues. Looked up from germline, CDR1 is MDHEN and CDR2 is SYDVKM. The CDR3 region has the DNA TGTGCCAGCAGTCATAGCAATCAGCCCCAGCATTTT. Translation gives CASSHSNQPQHF.

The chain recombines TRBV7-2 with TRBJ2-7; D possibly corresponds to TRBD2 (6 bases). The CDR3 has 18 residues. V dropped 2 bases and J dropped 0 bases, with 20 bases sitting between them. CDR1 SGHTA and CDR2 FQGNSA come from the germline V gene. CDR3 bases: TGTGCCAGCAGCTTACCGGGAGCTCCGAGCCCTTACTCCTACGAGCAGTACTTC. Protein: CASSLPGAPSPYSYEQYF.

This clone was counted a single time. The CDR3 coding sequence is TGTGCCAGCAGCTGGAACCGGGATCCAAAAGAGACCCAGTACTTC. It yields the protein CASSWNRDPKETQYF. This chain joins TRBV5-4 and TRBJ2-5, with D perhaps matching TRBD2 (5 bases). In germline, CDR1 is SGHNT, CDR2 YYREEE (reference sequence). The CDR3 loop spans 15 amino acids. V lost 3 bases, J lost 3 bases, and 15 bases lay in between.

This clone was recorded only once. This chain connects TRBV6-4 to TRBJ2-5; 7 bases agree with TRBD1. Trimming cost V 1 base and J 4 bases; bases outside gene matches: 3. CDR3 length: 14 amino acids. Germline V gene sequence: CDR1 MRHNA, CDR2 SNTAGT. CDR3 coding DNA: TGTGCCAGCAGTGACTTCCCAGGGGGAGAGACCCAGTACTTC. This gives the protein CASSDFPGGETQYF.

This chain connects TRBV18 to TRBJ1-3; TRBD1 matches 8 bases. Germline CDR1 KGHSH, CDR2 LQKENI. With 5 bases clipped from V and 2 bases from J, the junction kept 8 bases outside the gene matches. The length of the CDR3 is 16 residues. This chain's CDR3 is CASSSFNRGTGNTIYF. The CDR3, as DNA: TGTGCCAGCTCATCTTTTAACAGGGGGACTGGAAACACCATATATTTT.

CDR3 sequence reads: CASSPGRLNNEQFF. In nucleotides, the CDR3 is TGTGCCAGCAGTCCAGGGCGCCTTAACAATGAGCAGTTCTTC. The chain couples TRBV2 to TRBJ2-1, with TRBD1 as a possible D gene (5 bases). The CDR3 runs to 14 residues. Per the germline V gene, CDR1 is SNHLY and CDR2 is FYNNEI. The V gene lost 5 bases and the J gene lost 5 bases, with 13 bases spanning the gap.

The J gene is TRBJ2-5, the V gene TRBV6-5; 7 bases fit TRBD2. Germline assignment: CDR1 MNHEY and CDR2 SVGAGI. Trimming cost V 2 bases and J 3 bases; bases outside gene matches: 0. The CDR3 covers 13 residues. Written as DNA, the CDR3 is TGTGCCAGCAGTTACGCGGGGGAAGAGACCCAGTACTTC. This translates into CASSYAGEETQYF.

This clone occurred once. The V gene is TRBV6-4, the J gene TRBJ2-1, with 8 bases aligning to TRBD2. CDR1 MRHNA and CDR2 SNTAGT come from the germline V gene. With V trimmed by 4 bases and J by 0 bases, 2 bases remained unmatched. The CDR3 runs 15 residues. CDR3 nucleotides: TGTGCCAGCAGTGCGGGAGGGAGCTCCTACAATGAGCAGTTCTTC. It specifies CASSAGGSSYNEQFF.

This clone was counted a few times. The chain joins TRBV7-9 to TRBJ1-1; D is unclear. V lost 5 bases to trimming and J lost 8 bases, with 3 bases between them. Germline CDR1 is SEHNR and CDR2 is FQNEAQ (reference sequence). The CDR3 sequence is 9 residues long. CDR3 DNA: TGTGCCAGCAGCCCGGAAGCTTTCTTT. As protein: CASSPEAFF.